These 14 T cell receptor beta chains share one sample of origin, sequenced in a study of human T cells and chemical hapten exposure. As to time point: patch test 1, 2 weeks after DPC sensitization. The treatment: therapeutic diphenylcyclopropenone sensitization with weekly scalp DPC. TCRdb reprocessed the RACE reads with MiXCR, giving one entry per CDR3 protein. This sample has 300,000 to 350,000 distinct CDR3 sequences; approximately 6.9% occur once, and the top ten carry 8% to 9%. The sample was whole blood, taken in connection with sensitization to the hapten diphenylcyclopropenone (DPC). The receptors originated from a young woman with alopecia areata. Some clones in this sample may be carry-over from other donors' samples.

This sequence joins TRBV4-2 and TRBJ1-3; D unclear. The CDR3 has 18 residues. V was pared by 0 bases and J by 5 bases, with 20 bases between. CDR1 is LGHNA, CDR2 YNFKEQ, per germline. As DNA, the CDR3 is TGTGCCAGCAGCCAAGATGGGAAGTTTATAGGGTTTCGAAACACCATATATTTT. Amino acid sequence: CASSQDGKFIGFRNTIYF.

At least ten counts were recorded for this clonotype. V gene TRBV18 combines with J gene TRBJ2-3; weak D call: TRBD1 (6 bases). Germline CDR1 KGHSH, CDR2 LQKENI. The CDR3 extends over 15 amino acids. Trimming shortened V by 10 bases and J by 4 bases, and 21 bases separated the two germline ends. The CDR3 nucleotides read TGTGCCACCCAAGTGGGGGCCGGGAACGCAGATACGCAGTATTTT. Amino acids: CATQVGAGNADTQYF.

CDR3 bases: TGCGCCAGCAGCTTGGGAGAGAACACCGGGGAGCTGTTTTTT. Its protein is CASSLGENTGELFF. V gene TRBV5-1 combines with J gene TRBJ2-2; D not resolved. The CDR3 extends over 14 amino acids. The ends were cut back, 0 bases at V and 1 base at J, with 4 bases in the middle. Germline V CDR1 and CDR2: SGHRS, YFSETQ. Complete variable domain (other parts from reference TRBV5-1 and TRBJ2-2): KAGVTQTPRYLIKTRGQQVTLSCSPISGHRSVSWYQQTPGQGLQFLFEYFSETQRNKGNFPGRFSGRQFSNSRSEMNVSTLELGDSALYLCASSLGENTGELFFGEGSRLTVL.

There are many counts of this clonotype. The rearrangement links TRBV7-2 to TRBJ2-6; the D is unclear. Trimming shortened V by 5 bases and J by 0 bases, and 5 bases separated the two germline ends. The germline CDR1 and CDR2 sequences are SGHTA and FQGNSA. The CDR3 loop spans 14 amino acids. For the CDR3, the DNA is TGTGCCAGCAGCGCCTACTCTGGGGCCAACGTCCTGACTTTC. The encoded protein is CASSAYSGANVLTF.

This clonotype was recorded at least ten times. This chain joins TRBV5-1 and TRBJ2-3; 13 bases are shared with TRBD2. CDR3 length equals 18 residues. The ends lost 0 bases at V and 4 bases at J; junction bases unmatched: 8. The V gene's germline CDR1 is SGHRS and CDR2 YFSETQ. CDR3: CASSLGLAGGSLADTQYF. CDR3 sequence (DNA): TGCGCCAGCAGCTTGGGACTAGCGGGGGGCTCCCTCGCAGATACGCAGTATTTT.

Many counts were recorded for this clonotype. The chain combines TRBV20-1 with TRBJ2-3; D assignment may be TRBD1 or TRBD2 (5 bases each). CDR1 DFQATT and CDR2 SNEGSKA come from the germline V gene (reference sequence). The germline V and J ends were trimmed by 5 bases and 0 bases, with 12 bases remaining between them. The CDR3 runs 14 residues. As DNA, the CDR3 is TGCAGTGCTCCCGGGGCTAGTAGCACAGATACGCAGTATTTT. Translating it yields CSAPGASSTDTQYF.

This clonotype has only a few counts. The V call is TRBV7-9, the J call TRBJ1-4; D is unresolved. Germline V gene data show CDR1 as SEHNR and CDR2 as FQNEAQ (reference sequence). Trimming shortened V by 11 bases and J by 4 bases, and 8 bases separated the two germline ends. This CDR3 is built from 11 residues. Here the CDR3 reads CAGEHNEKLFF. CDR3 bases: TGTGCCGGGGAGCATAATGAAAAACTGTTTTTT.

In its sample, this clonotype was seen a few times. The V gene is TRBV28, the J gene TRBJ1-5, with D possibly being TRBD1 (5 bases). Trimming took 4 bases from V and 7 from J, leaving 17 bases between them. Per germline, CDR1 MDHEN and CDR2 SYDVKM. The CDR3 contains 15 residues. This chain's CDR3 is CASSSPTQGRQPQHF. The CDR3 coding sequence is TGTGCCAGCAGTTCCCCGACTCAGGGCAGGCAGCCCCAGCATTTT.

DNA for the CDR3: TGTGCCAGCAGCGTAGCGGATACAGATACGCAGTATTTT. Its protein is CASSVADTDTQYF. V gene TRBV9 combines with J gene TRBJ2-3; D gene unclear. Trimming took off 0 bases at V and 3 bases at J, with 5 bases between the two ends. The germline V gene has CDR1 SGDLS and CDR2 YYNGEE. CDR3 length equals 13 residues.

The gene calls are TRBV7-9 and TRBJ1-6; no clear D gene. V dropped 7 bases and J dropped 7 bases, with 17 bases sitting between them. The CDR3 length is 15 residues. Germline-derived CDR1 and CDR2 are SEHNR and FQNEAQ (reference sequence). CDR3 nucleotides: TGTGCCAGCACCCGACGGGGTGTCGGAAATTCACCCCTCCACTTT. This sequence encodes CASTRRGVGNSPLHF.

This clonotype has just a few counts. This chain links TRBV6-2 or TRBV6-3 with TRBJ2-7; D remains ambiguous. The germline V and J ends were trimmed by 8 bases and 6 bases, with 14 bases remaining between them. CDR3 size: 12 residues. Germline values: CDR1 MNHEY, CDR2 SVGEGT. The CDR3 sequence is CASAPGLGEQYF. CDR3 coding DNA: TGTGCCAGCGCCCCCGGGTTGGGCGAGCAGTACTTC.

This clonotype was found a few times. The rearrangement joins TRBV19 to TRBJ2-2; 8 bases line up with TRBD2. V lost 5 bases to trimming and J lost 3 bases; unmatched junction nucleotides: 5. Germline CDR1 LNHDA, CDR2 SQIVND (reference sequence). CDR3 size: 15 residues. The CDR3 loop reads CASSLLAEYTGELFF. DNA of the CDR3: TGTGCCAGTAGTCTACTAGCGGAGTACACCGGGGAGCTGTTTTTT.

This clonotype was observed a few times. Given a much more abundant clone one base away, this may be a read error. This chain uses TRBV24-1 with TRBJ2-3; D unclear. The CDR3 length is 11 residues. V shed 4 bases and J shed 4 bases, with 2 bases lying between them. Germline values: CDR1 KGHDR, CDR2 SFDVKD. Here the CDR3 reads CATSESDTQYF. CDR3 sequence (DNA): TGTGCCACCAGTGAATCAGATACGCAGTATTTT.

The chain is built from TRBV6-5 and TRBJ1-1, with 7 nucleotides matching TRBD1. Unmatched junction bases numbered 6, after V lost 2 bases and J lost 0 bases. CDR1 and CDR2 (germline): MNHEY, SVGAGI. The CDR3 consists of 16 residues. The CDR3 here is CASSYRGGGLNTEAFF. In nucleotides, the CDR3 is TGTGCCAGCAGTTACAGAGGAGGGGGCCTGAACACTGAAGCTTTCTTT.